The 31 T cell receptor beta chains presented below share a single source sample, sequenced in a study of CD8 T cells in ankylosing spondylitis. Points from the study as a whole: Roughly 8 highly homologous variants formed a TCR beta motif that appeared characteristic of ankylosing spondylitis blood.

TCRdb ran MiXCR on the 5' RACE reads and lists one entry per CDR3 protein. This table holds 500,000 to 650,000 distinct CDR3 sequences, approximately 5.3% found once. The antigens these receptors bind are not known. The sample taken for sequencing was blood, either unsorted or a sorted T cell fraction (not recorded which). These receptors came from a male donor with ankylosing spondylitis.

In its sample, this clonotype was seen many times. The chain recombines TRBV15 with TRBJ1-6; perhaps TRBD1 as D (6 bases). The CDR3 consists of 14 residues. CDR1 LNHNV and CDR2 YYDKDF come from the germline V gene (reference sequence). V lost 5 bases and J lost 7, with 12 bases in between. CDR3: CATSVAGANSPLHF. The CDR3 DNA reads TGTGCCACCAGCGTCGCAGGGGCGAATTCACCCCTCCACTTT.

The table lists this clonotype with many counts. The chain employs TRBV7-8 and TRBJ2-3; 8 bases agree with TRBD2. CDR1 is SGHVS and CDR2 is FQNEAQ in the germline V gene. J lost 4 bases, V lost 5 bases, and 11 bases had no gene match. The CDR3 has 16 residues. The CDR3: CASSPHSGSLADTQYF. CDR3 coding DNA: TGTGCCAGCAGCCCCCACAGCGGGAGTCTGGCAGATACGCAGTATTTT.

This clonotype was detected many times. The chain uses TRBV5-5 and TRBJ1-2; D is undetermined. The CDR3 covers 14 residues. Germline loops: CDR1 SGHKS, CDR2 YYEKEE (reference sequence). The germline V and J ends were trimmed by 0 bases and 8 bases, with 14 bases remaining between them. The CDR3 region is CASSLVRPGSGYTF. In nucleotides, the CDR3 is TGTGCCAGCAGCTTGGTTCGTCCGGGTTCCGGCTACACCTTC.

This clonotype was seen repeatedly, ten times or more. The gene calls are TRBV4-1 and TRBJ1-2; tentative D call: TRBD1 (5 bases). Trimming stripped 4 bases from V and 4 bases from J, with 19 bases between. The germline CDR1 and CDR2 sequences are MGHRA and YSYEKL. The CDR3 is 16 residues long. Here the CDR3 reads CASSLSPGPTLYGYTF. CDR3 DNA: TGCGCCAGCAGCCTTTCCCCGGGACCGACCCTCTATGGCTACACCTTC.

In its sample, this clonotype was seen many times. CDR3 in amino acids: CASRDLNTEAFF. The CDR3 nucleotides read TGTGCCAGCCGGGATTTAAACACTGAAGCTTTCTTT. The chain employs TRBV6-5 and TRBJ1-1; no firm D call. The CDR3 sequence is 12 residues long. The germline CDR1 and CDR2 sequences are MNHEY and SVGAGI. Deletions cut 8 bases from V and 2 bases from J, with 9 bases between.

This clonotype appeared many times. The chain couples TRBV6-5 to TRBJ2-1; D is undetermined. Trimming removed 1 base at V and 4 bases at J, with 14 bases between. Germline CDR1 reads MNHEY; CDR2 reads SVGAGI. The CDR3 consists of 16 residues. The CDR3 loop is CASSYFTTTLYNEQFF. The CDR3 DNA is TGTGCCAGCAGTTACTTCACTACAACCCTGTACAATGAGCAGTTCTTC.

In its sample, this clonotype was seen many times. The V call is TRBV27, the J call TRBJ2-7, with TRBD2 identical over 10 bases. J gave up 6 bases and V 3 bases, and 5 bases lay outside the gene matches. There are 14 residues in the CDR3. Germline CDR1 MNHEY, CDR2 SMNVEV (reference sequence). CDR3 loop: CASSFSGRAREQYF. DNA for the CDR3: TGTGCCAGCAGTTTCAGCGGGAGGGCGCGCGAGCAGTACTTC.

Ten or more counts support this clonotype. The V gene is TRBV18, the J gene TRBJ1-5; 7 bases line up with TRBD1. CDR1 and CDR2 (germline): KGHSH, LQKENI. This CDR3 has 15 amino acids. Losses at the gene ends were 4 bases for V and 10 bases for J; bases not matched to a gene: 13. The CDR3 DNA reads as TGTGCCAGCTCACTCCCGGGACAGAGGGTCGGACCCCAGCATTTT. Amino acid sequence: CASSLPGQRVGPQHF.

This clonotype was counted a few times. The J gene is TRBJ2-7, the V gene TRBV4-3; 9 positions match TRBD1. V lost 1 base, J lost 3 bases, and 7 bases stayed unmatched. The CDR3 loop spans 16 amino acids. Germline V CDR1 and CDR2: LGHNA, YSLEER. For the CDR3, the DNA is TGCGCCAGCAGCCAAGGTCCACAGGGGGCCCTCTACGAGCAGTACTTC. Translated: CASSQGPQGALYEQYF.

This clonotype was picked up a small number of times. V gene TRBV6-2 or TRBV6-3 combines with J gene TRBJ2-1, with a possible D match to TRBD2 (6 bases). V lost 0 bases, J lost 10 bases, and 10 bases lay in between. The CDR3 extends over 13 amino acids. The germline gives CDR1 MNHEY, CDR2 SVGEGT. DNA of the CDR3: TGTGCCAGCAGTTACTCCCTAGCGACCGAGCAGTTCTTC. This encodes CASSYSLATEQFF.

In this sample, this clonotype turned up many times. V usage is TRBV18 and J usage is TRBJ1-6, with D unclear. The V gene's germline CDR1 is KGHSH and CDR2 LQKENI. This CDR3 is built from 12 residues. V was cut by 2 bases and J by 7 bases, with 3 bases left in between. The CDR3 sequence is CASSPDNSPLHF. As DNA, the CDR3 is TGTGCCAGCTCACCAGACAATTCACCCCTCCACTTT.

This clonotype was counted at least ten times. This CDR3 reads CAISESGRQFNQPQHF. CDR3 coding DNA: TGTGCCATCAGTGAGTCCGGGCGACAATTTAATCAGCCCCAGCATTTT. The chain joins TRBV10-3 to TRBJ1-5, with D unresolved. Trimming pared 0 bases from V and 4 bases from J, leaving 13 bases between. Germline values: CDR1 ENHRY, CDR2 SYGVKD. CDR3 length: 16 amino acids.

The chain carries TRBV19 and TRBJ1-5, with a possible D match to TRBD1 (6 bases). Germline CDR1 LNHDA, CDR2 SQIVND (reference sequence). This CDR3 region has 19 residues. Trimming left V 3 bases short and J 0 bases short, with 21 bases between. In DNA, the CDR3 is TGTGCCAGTAGTATGACCCGGTGGGACATAACTTATAGCAATCAGCCCCAGCATTTT. Protein sequence: CASSMTRWDITYSNQPQHF.

Notes on this clonotype: This may stem from a read error, because a much larger clone lies one nucleotide away. The chain uses TRBV15 and TRBJ1-5; D is unresolved. CDR1 LNHNV and CDR2 YYDKDF come from the germline V gene (reference sequence). V lost 10 bases and J lost 2, with 6 bases in between. This CDR3 spans 11 amino acids. For the CDR3, the DNA is TGTGCCAGAGCGTGCAATCAGCCCCAGCATTTT. As protein: CARACNQPQHF.

This clonotype was seen ten or more times. The chain combines TRBV28 with TRBJ1-5, with D maybe TRBD1 (5 bases). Germline V gene sequence: CDR1 MDHEN, CDR2 SYDVKM. The CDR3 runs 13 residues. Trimming took off 3 bases at V and 5 bases at J, with 8 bases between the two ends. CDR3 in amino acids: CASSFAGHQPQHF. CDR3 nucleotides: TGTGCCAGCAGTTTCGCGGGGCATCAGCCCCAGCATTTT.

This clonotype was observed at least ten times. This chain uses TRBV28 with TRBJ2-7; 10 bases map to TRBD1. V dropped 3 bases and J dropped 6; count of bases not matched to a gene: 14. The CDR3 consists of 17 residues. Germline loops: CDR1 MDHEN, CDR2 SYDVKM. The CDR3 region has the DNA TGTGCCAGCAGTTTGGACAGGGGGTATCTGACAAGGGGCGAGCAGTACTTC. Amino acid sequence: CASSLDRGYLTRGEQYF.

In its sample, this clonotype was seen many times. The V gene is TRBV20-1, the J gene TRBJ2-5; D is tentatively TRBD1 or TRBD2 (5 bases each). The germline CDR1 and CDR2 sequences are DFQATT and SNEGSKA (reference sequence). CDR3 length: 13 amino acids. V was trimmed by 5 bases and J by 0 bases, leaving 10 bases between them. The CDR3 bases are TGCAGTGCTCCGGGGACGGACCAAGAGACCCAGTACTTC. Translation gives CSAPGTDQETQYF.

There are many counts of this clonotype. J is TRBJ1-1 and V is TRBV25-1; D not certain. The CDR3 has 13 residues. From germline, CDR1 is MGHDK and CDR2 SYGVNS. Between the trimmed V and J ends, which lost 5 bases and 2 bases, there was a span of 9 bases. CDR3 protein: CASSPQANTEAFF. DNA for the CDR3: TGTGCCAGCAGTCCTCAGGCTAACACTGAAGCTTTCTTT.

This clonotype was seen at least ten times. The rearrangement uses TRBV10-2 and TRBJ2-3, with D possibly TRBD1 on 6 matching bases. Trimming pared 8 bases from V and 4 bases from J, leaving 13 bases between. Germline V gene data show CDR1 as WSHSY and CDR2 as SAAADI. The CDR3 length is 13 residues. The CDR3 bases are TGCGCCAGCCTACAGGGATGGGCAGATACGCAGTATTTT. Protein: CASLQGWADTQYF.

V gene TRBV5-1 combines with J gene TRBJ2-3; 11 positions match TRBD2. The CDR3 spans 16 residues. Germline V lookup: CDR1 SGHRS, CDR2 YFSETQ. The junction had 10 bases not matched to a gene; V was cut back by 4 bases and J by 6 bases. The CDR3 is CASSIPLAGGSDTQYF. In DNA, the CDR3 is TGCGCCAGCAGCATTCCTCTAGCGGGGGGTTCTGATACGCAGTATTTT.

This clonotype was seen a few times. The chain joins TRBV7-2 to TRBJ1-5; maybe TRBD1 (5 bases). V lost 1 base, J lost 3 bases, and 10 bases lay in between. The germline V gene encodes CDR1 SGHTA and CDR2 FQGNSA. This CDR3 spans 15 amino acids. The CDR3 reads CASSLGGTHNQPQHF. DNA of the CDR3: TGTGCCAGCAGCTTAGGCGGGACTCACAATCAGCCCCAGCATTTT.

This clonotype was picked up many times. The chain carries TRBV28 and TRBJ2-2; TRBD1 aligns across 7 bases. V shed 6 bases, J shed 5 bases, and the junction held 12 bases outside the gene matches. CDR1 is MDHEN and CDR2 is SYDVKM in the germline V gene. This CDR3 region has 16 residues. CDR3 region: CASRRIQGEWTGELFF. The CDR3 region has the DNA TGTGCCAGCAGAAGGATCCAGGGGGAGTGGACCGGGGAGCTGTTTTTT.

The chain combines TRBV7-2 with TRBJ2-5; 11 bases are shared with TRBD2. Germline trimming cut 6 bases from V and 10 bases from J; bases unmatched to any gene: 13. This CDR3 region has 15 residues. From germline, CDR1 is SGHTA and CDR2 FQGNSA. The CDR3 reads CASRRAALAGEVQYF. DNA of the CDR3: TGTGCCAGCAGGCGAGCGGCACTAGCGGGAGAGGTCCAGTACTTC.

This clonotype showed up many times. V usage is TRBV7-2 and J usage is TRBJ1-2; tentative D call: TRBD1 (6 bases). This CDR3 contains 14 residues. CDR1 SGHTA and CDR2 FQGNSA come from the germline V gene. Between the trimmed V and J ends, which lost 1 base and 3 bases, there was a span of 9 bases. The CDR3, as DNA: TGTGCCAGCAGCTTAGGAGGACAGCACTATGGCTACACCTTC. Its translation is CASSLGGQHYGYTF.

This clonotype was counted ten times or more. The rearrangement joins TRBV29-1 to TRBJ1-5; tentative D call: TRBD1 (5 bases). Germline V CDR1 and CDR2: SQVTM, ANQGSEA. The length of the CDR3 is 14 residues. The CDR3 coding sequence is TGCAGTATACTTCAGGGTGGTGGTGATCAGCCCCAGCATTTT. Protein sequence: CSILQGGGDQPQHF. Looking up the rest from reference TRBV29-1 and TRBJ1-5 gives the full variable domain: SAVISQKPSRDICQRGTSLTIQCQVDSQVTMMFWYRQQPGQSLTLIATANQGSEATYESGFVIDKFPISRPNLTFSTLTVSNMSPEDSSIYLCSILQGGGDQPQHFGDGTRLSIL.

Ten or more counts support this clonotype. CDR3 protein: CASSPASGSASTDTQYF. CDR3 sequence (DNA): TGTGCCAGCAGCCCGGCTAGCGGGAGTGCTAGCACAGATACGCAGTATTTT. V gene TRBV13 combines with J gene TRBJ2-3; 10 bases fit TRBD2. Germline V CDR1 and CDR2: PRHDT, FYEKMQ (reference sequence). J lost 0 bases, V lost 5 bases, and 8 bases had no gene match. This CDR3 has 17 amino acids.

This clonotype occurred many times. The chain recombines TRBV6-5 with TRBJ2-7, with D possibly being TRBD2 (6 bases). CDR1 MNHEY and CDR2 SVGAGI come from the germline V gene. The CDR3 totals 15 residues. The ends were cut back, 3 bases at V and 2 bases at J, with 14 bases in the middle. As DNA, the CDR3 is TGTGCCAGCAGTTATGCCGGGAGCCCTACCTACGAGCAGTACTTC. Translation gives CASSYAGSPTYEQYF.

This clonotype has a count of ten or more. The rearrangement links TRBV9 to TRBJ2-3; 12 positions agree with TRBD2. The length of the CDR3 is 19 residues. V was pared by 0 bases and J by 1 base, with 9 bases of the junction left unmatched. The germline CDR1 and CDR2 sequences are SGDLS and YYNGEE. The CDR3 protein is CASSVEGLAGGSGTDTQYF. CDR3 DNA: TGTGCCAGCAGCGTAGAGGGGCTAGCGGGGGGGTCTGGCACAGATACGCAGTATTTT.

Ten or more counts support this clonotype. This chain joins TRBV29-1 and TRBJ2-5, with a tentative D call TRBD1 (6 bases). The length of the CDR3 is 15 residues. Trimming took off 1 base at V and 6 bases at J, with 18 bases between the two ends. Germline V gene lookup returns CDR1 SQVTM and CDR2 ANQGSEA. CDR3 DNA: TGCAGCGTTGAAGGGGTACATACAGGGTGGAAGACCCAGTACTTC. Protein: CSVEGVHTGWKTQYF. The variable domain in full, completed from reference TRBV29-1 and TRBJ2-5, reads SAVISQKPSRDICQRGTSLTIQCQVDSQVTMMFWYRQQPGQSLTLIATANQGSEATYESGFVIDKFPISRPNLTFSTLTVSNMSPEDSSIYLCSVEGVHTGWKTQYFGPGTRLLVL.

The sample holds many counts of this clonotype. The gene calls are TRBV7-2 and TRBJ2-5; D is perhaps TRBD2 (5 bases). This CDR3 has 15 residues. V shed 1 base and J shed 3 bases, with 12 bases lying between them. Germline-derived CDR1 and CDR2 are SGHTA and FQGNSA. The DNA for the CDR3 is TGTGCCAGCAGCTTAGGAGGGTTAGAGGAAGAGACCCAGTACTTC. Protein: CASSLGGLEEETQYF.

This clonotype was seen at least ten times. This chain uses TRBV9 with TRBJ2-3; 8 bases are shared with TRBD2. The CDR3 has 15 residues. The germline CDR1 and CDR2 sequences are SGDLS and YYNGEE. V gave up 0 bases and J gave up 4 bases; unmatched junction bases: 4. CDR3 nucleotides: TGTGCCAGCAGCGTAGGAGCGGGGGCTGCAGATACGCAGTATTTT. This translates into CASSVGAGAADTQYF.